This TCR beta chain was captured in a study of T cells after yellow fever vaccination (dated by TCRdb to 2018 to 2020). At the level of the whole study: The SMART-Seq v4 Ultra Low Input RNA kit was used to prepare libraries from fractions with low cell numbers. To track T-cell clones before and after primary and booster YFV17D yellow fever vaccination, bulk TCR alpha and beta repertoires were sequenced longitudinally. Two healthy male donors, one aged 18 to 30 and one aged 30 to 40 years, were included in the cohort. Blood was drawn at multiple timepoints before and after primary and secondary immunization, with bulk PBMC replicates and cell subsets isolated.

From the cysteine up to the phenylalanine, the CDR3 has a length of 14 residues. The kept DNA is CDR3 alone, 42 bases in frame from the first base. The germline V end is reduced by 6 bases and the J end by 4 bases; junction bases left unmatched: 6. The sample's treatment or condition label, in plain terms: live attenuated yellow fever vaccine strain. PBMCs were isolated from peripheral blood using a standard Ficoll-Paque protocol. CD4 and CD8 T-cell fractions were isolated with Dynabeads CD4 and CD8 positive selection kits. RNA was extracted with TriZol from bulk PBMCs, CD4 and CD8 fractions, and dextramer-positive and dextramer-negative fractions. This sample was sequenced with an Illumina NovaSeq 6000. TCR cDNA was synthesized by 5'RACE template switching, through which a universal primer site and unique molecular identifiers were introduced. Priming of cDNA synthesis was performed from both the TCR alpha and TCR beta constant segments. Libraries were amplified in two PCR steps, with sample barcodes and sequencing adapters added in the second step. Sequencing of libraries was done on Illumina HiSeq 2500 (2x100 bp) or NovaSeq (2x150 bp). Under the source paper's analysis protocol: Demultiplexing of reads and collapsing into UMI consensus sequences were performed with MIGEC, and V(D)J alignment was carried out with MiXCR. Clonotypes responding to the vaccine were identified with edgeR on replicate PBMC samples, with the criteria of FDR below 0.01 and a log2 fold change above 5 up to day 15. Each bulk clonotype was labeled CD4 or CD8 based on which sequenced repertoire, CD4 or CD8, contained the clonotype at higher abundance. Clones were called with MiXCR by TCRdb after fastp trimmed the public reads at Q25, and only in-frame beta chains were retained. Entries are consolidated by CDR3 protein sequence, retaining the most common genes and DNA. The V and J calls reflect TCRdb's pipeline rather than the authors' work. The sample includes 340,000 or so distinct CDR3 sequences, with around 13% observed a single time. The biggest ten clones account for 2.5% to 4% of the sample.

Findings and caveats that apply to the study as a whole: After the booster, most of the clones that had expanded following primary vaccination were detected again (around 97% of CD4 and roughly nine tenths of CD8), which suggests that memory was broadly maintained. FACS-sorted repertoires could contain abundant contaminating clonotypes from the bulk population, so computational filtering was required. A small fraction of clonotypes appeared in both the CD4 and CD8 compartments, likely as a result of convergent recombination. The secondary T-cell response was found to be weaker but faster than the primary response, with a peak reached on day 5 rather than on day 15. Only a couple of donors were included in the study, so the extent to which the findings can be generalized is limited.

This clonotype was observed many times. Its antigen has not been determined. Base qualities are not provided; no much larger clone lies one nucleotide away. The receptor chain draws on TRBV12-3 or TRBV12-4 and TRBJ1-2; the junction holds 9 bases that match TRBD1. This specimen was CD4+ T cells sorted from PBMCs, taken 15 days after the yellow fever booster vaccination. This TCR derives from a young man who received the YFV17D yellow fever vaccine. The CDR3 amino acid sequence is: CASSPDRGSYGYTF. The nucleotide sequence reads TGTGCCAGCAGCCCGGACAGGGGAAGCTATGGCTACACCTTC.